The subject of this entry is one T cell receptor beta chain. Treatment reported: approximately 18 received Ad26.COV2.S at low or high dose, single or two shots; about 5 received placebo; per-sample allocation not given. The investigators took samples on day 63 after the first vaccine or placebo injection. Whoever gave the sample was an adult aged 18-55 years in Boston. This entry comes from a study of Ad26.COV2.S vaccination and SARS-CoV-2 variants. Across the study: Once or twice, 56 days apart, Ad26.COV2.S was delivered intramuscularly.

The CDR3 is 13 residues long. The germline V gene has CDR1 MRHNA and CDR2 SNTAGT. Trimming pared 2 bases from V and 3 bases from J, leaving 7 bases between. Using immunoSEQ multiplex PCR, the repertoire was profiled, and TCRdb retains in-frame clones only, with some absent. The table includes about 430,000 clones, over 75% detected once. The rearrangement uses TRBV6-4 and TRBJ1-1; D may be TRBD1 (6 bases). The sequenced sample was peripheral blood, obtained in a trial of Ad26.COV2.S vaccine versus placebo. The clonotype originates from a person between 18 and 60 years old who received the Ad26.COV2.S COVID-19 vaccine or a placebo. The CDR3 DNA follows: TGTGCCAGCAGTGACCGACAGGACACTGAAGCTTTCTTT. This encodes CASSDRQDTEAFF.